This T cell receptor beta chain came from a study of cytomegalovirus exposure and HLA in healthy donors. Notes on the study in general: For cytomegalovirus status, the classifier reportedly gave diagnoses with high specificity and sensitivity. The number of N-insertions in an Asian-associated ancestry cluster was reportedly below the roughly 620-donor mean in a later analysis. Several of the most significant clusters appeared linked to common viral pathogens, based on a later analysis.

By share, this clone counts as medium-sized. The antigen remains unidentified. CDR3 length: 13 amino acids. Germline V gene lookup returns CDR1 ENHRY and CDR2 SYGVKD. V lost 11 bases and J lost 5, with 16 bases in between. The PCR was carried out with 60 Vbeta primers and 13 Jbeta primers. Assay used: immunoSEQ multiplex PCR; TCRdb lists only in-frame clones, some missing. The sample includes some 160,000 clones, 65% to 85% seen only once; the top ten take 3% to 4%. It was healthy bone marrow donors who served as donors. The sequence was obtained from a male donor in good health and CMV-seronegative. Sequences were obtained from PBMCs. The genes are TRBV10-3 and TRBJ2-1, with D maybe TRBD2 (6 bases). For the CDR3, the DNA is TGTGCCTTCGGGAGTGGGGGTCACAATGAGCAGTTCTTC. Translating gives CAFGSGGHNEQFF.